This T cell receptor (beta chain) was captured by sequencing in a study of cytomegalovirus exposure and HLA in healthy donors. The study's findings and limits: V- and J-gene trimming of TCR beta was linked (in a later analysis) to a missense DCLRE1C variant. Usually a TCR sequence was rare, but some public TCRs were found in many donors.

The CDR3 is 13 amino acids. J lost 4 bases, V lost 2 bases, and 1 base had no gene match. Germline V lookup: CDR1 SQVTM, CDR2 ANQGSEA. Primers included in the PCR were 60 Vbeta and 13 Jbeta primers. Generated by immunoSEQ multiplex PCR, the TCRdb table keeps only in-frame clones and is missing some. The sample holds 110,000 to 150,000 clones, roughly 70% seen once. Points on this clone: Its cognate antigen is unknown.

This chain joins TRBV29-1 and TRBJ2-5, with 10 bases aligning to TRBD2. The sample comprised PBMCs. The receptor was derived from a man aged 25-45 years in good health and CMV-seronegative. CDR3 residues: CSVEQREGETQYF. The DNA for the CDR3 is TGCAGCGTTGAACAGCGGGAGGGAGAGACCCAGTACTTC. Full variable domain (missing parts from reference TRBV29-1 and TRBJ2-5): SAVISQKPSRDICQRGTSLTIQCQVDSQVTMMFWYRQQPGQSLTLIATANQGSEATYESGFVIDKFPISRPNLTFSTLTVSNMSPEDSSIYLCSVEQREGETQYFGPGTRLLVL.